These T cell receptor beta chains were read from a single sample in a study of early T cells in non-severe SARS-CoV-2 infection. TCRdb reprocessed the 5' RACE reads via MiXCR and lists one record per CDR3 protein. The repertoire has some 57,000 distinct CDR3 sequences, roughly 8.2% of them found once; the top ten carry approximately 4.4%. Sequences were obtained from whole blood. The source is an adult who was a healthcare worker with PCR-confirmed SARS-CoV-2 infection or an uninfected control (not recorded which). Each CDR3 is given with its conserved first and last residue. D genes are given only for firm matches. The listing skips clone size in some rows; elsewhere it reads once, few, many or a size class.

TRBJ2-5 | TRBV29-1 | . | . | TGCAGCGTTGGGGAGCAAGAGACCCAGTACTTC | CSVGEQETQYF
TRBJ2-1 | TRBV11-1 | TRBD1 | . | TGTGCCAGCAGCAGGGACAACTACCGGGACAGGAATTACAATGAGCAGTTCTTC | CASSRDNYRDRNYNEQFF
TRBJ2-7 | TRBV14 | . | few | TGTGCCAGCAGCCAAGCTGGCAGGGAATCCTACGAGCAGTACTTC | CASSQAGRESYEQYF
TRBJ2-4 | TRBV12-3/TRBV12-4 | . | few | TGTGCCAGCAGCAGCCCCGGGGTGAACATTCAGTACTTC | CASSSPGVNIQYF
TRBJ2-2 | TRBV10-2 | . | . | TGCGCCAGCGCCGACACGAACACCGGGGAGCTGTTTTTT | CASADTNTGELFF
TRBJ1-5 | TRBV7-9 | . | few | TGTGCCAGCAGCCCCGACCTGGACCAGCCCCAGCATTTT | CASSPDLDQPQHF
TRBJ2-6 | TRBV5-5 | . | many | TGTGCCAGCCACCTAGGAAGGGACACGGACCTCTCTGGGGCCAACGTCCTGACTTTC | CASHLGRDTDLSGANVLTF
TRBJ2-1 | TRBV5-4 | TRBD2 | many | TGTGCCAGCAGCCGGACTAGCGGAGCACGTTATAGTAGGAATGAGCAGTTCTTC | CASSRTSGARYSRNEQFF
TRBJ1-5 | TRBV6-2/TRBV6-3 | . | . | TGTGCCAGCAGTTATCTTATGGGGTCTAATCAGCCCCAGCATTTT | CASSYLMGSNQPQHF
TRBJ2-2 | TRBV29-1 | TRBD1 | . | TGCAGCGCCAAAGACCGGCGACAGGGTTCGAACACCGGGGAGCTGTTTTTT | CSAKDRRQGSNTGELFF
TRBJ2-6 | TRBV18 | . | many | TGTGCCAGCTCACCAGTGAACAGGGAGGGCGTCCTGACTTTC | CASSPVNREGVLTF
TRBJ2-7 | TRBV28 | TRBD2 | . | TGTGCCAGCGCCCCGCGGGGGACTCACGAGCAGTACTTC | CASAPRGTHEQYF
TRBJ1-5 | TRBV7-2 | . | many | TGTGCCAGCAGCTTAAGGGGGGCGTTTCAGCCCCAGCATTTT | CASSLRGAFQPQHF
TRBJ2-4 | TRBV20-1 | . | . | TGCAGTGCTAGAGATCAGGGTGTGGACATTCAGTACTTC | CSARDQGVDIQYF
TRBJ2-6 | TRBV14 | . | . | TGTGCCAGCAGCCAAGATTTCTTAGTGTTCTCTGGGGCCAACGTCCTGACTTTC | CASSQDFLVFSGANVLTF
TRBJ2-7 | TRBV21-1 | . | few | TGTGCCAGCAGCACCGGACATTACTTC | CASSTGHYF
TRBJ1-3 | TRBV7-3 | . | many | TGTGCCAGCAGCGCAGGGATTGGAAACACCATATATTTT | CASSAGIGNTIYF
TRBJ1-1 | TRBV5-1 | . | . | TGCGCCAGCAGCTATGGCCCGGGAAACACTGAAGCTTTCTTT | CASSYGPGNTEAFF
TRBJ1-6 | TRBV6-6 | . | . | TGTGCCAGCAGAACAGGAGATCGGCCCTATAATTCACCCCTCCACTTT | CASRTGDRPYNSPLHF
TRBJ1-5 | TRBV21-1 | . | few | TGTGCCAGCAGCGCCCAAAGGTCGAGGGATCACTTTAGCAATCAGCCCCAGCATTTT | CASSAQRSRDHFSNQPQHF
TRBJ1-1 | TRBV11-2 | . | few | TGTGCCAGCAGCTTAGAGTCCCCGGTGAGGAACACTGAAGCTTTCTTT | CASSLESPVRNTEAFF
TRBJ2-1 | TRBV2 | TRBD1 | . | TGTGCCAGCAGGGACAGGGGCGATGAGCAGTTCTTC | CASRDRGDEQFF
TRBJ2-1 | TRBV20-1 | TRBD2 | . | TGCAGTGCTTTTAAAGCGGGAGACTCCTACAATGAGCAGTTCTTC | CSAFKAGDSYNEQFF
TRBJ2-7 | TRBV6-1 | . | few | TGTGCCAGCGAAGGGAGACAGGCCCCCTACGAGCAGTACTTC | CASEGRQAPYEQYF
TRBJ1-6 | TRBV6-5 | . | . | TGTGCCAGCAGAAGCGCAGAAAATTCACCCCTCCACTTT | CASRSAENSPLHF
TRBJ2-7 | TRBV6-5 | . | many | TGTGCCAGCAGTTACTCGTACGGAACCTACGAGCAGTACTTC | CASSYSYGTYEQYF
TRBJ2-7 | TRBV4-2 | TRBD2 | few | TGTGCCAGCAGCCAAGATTATGGCGGGGGGACCTACGAGCAGTACTTC | CASSQDYGGGTYEQYF
TRBJ2-7 | TRBV27 | . | . | TGTGCCAGCAGTTTATCGAAGGGGCAGGCCCCGTCCTACGAGCAGTACTTC | CASSLSKGQAPSYEQYF
TRBJ2-3 | TRBV4-2 | TRBD2 | . | TGTGCCAGCAGTCCCCGGGCTAGCGGGACGATCACAGATACGCAGTATTTT | CASSPRASGTITDTQYF
TRBJ2-1 | TRBV6-5 | . | many | TGTGCCAGCAGTAAACTACAGGGAATGGACAATGAGCAGTTCTTC | CASSKLQGMDNEQFF
TRBJ2-2 | TRBV29-1 | TRBD2 | many | TGCAGCGTTCGAACTAGCGGCGGGGAGCTGTTTTTT | CSVRTSGGELFF
TRBJ2-5 | TRBV11-2 | . | many | TGTGCCAGCAGCCCCGGCGGTACTAAATCAGAGACCCAGTACTTC | CASSPGGTKSETQYF
TRBJ2-7 | TRBV2 | TRBD1 | few | TGTGCCAGCAGTTCAGGGGGATACGAGCAGTACTTC | CASSSGGYEQYF
TRBJ1-6 | TRBV10-3 | TRBD1 | . | TGTGCCATCAGTGACCCCACAGGGGCCCTTAGATCACCCCTCCACTTT | CAISDPTGALRSPLHF
TRBJ2-1 | TRBV28 | TRBD1 | many | TGTGCCAGCAGTTTAACGCAGGGGGACAATGAGCAGTTCTTC | CASSLTQGDNEQFF
TRBJ2-3 | TRBV10-2 | . | many | TGCGCCAGCAGAGATCTGGTCGGGGGACCCCCTCCCACAGATACGCAGTATTTT | CASRDLVGGPPPTDTQYF
TRBJ2-1 | TRBV19 | TRBD2 | few | TGTGCCAGTAGTACCCCCTCGCTAGCGGGACCGGAAAACACCTACAATGAGCAGTTCTTC | CASSTPSLAGPENTYNEQFF
TRBJ2-7 | TRBV4-2 | . | few | TGTGCCAGCAGCCAGGCCGGGACGGGCGAGCAGTACTTC | CASSQAGTGEQYF
TRBJ2-7 | TRBV3-1 | TRBD1 | few | TGTGCCAGCAGCCAAGGGAGGACAGGGGTCACCTACGAGCAGTACTTC | CASSQGRTGVTYEQYF
TRBJ2-1 | TRBV27 | . | many | TGTGCCAGCAGTCCCCGGGACTGGACACACAATGAGCAGTTCTTC | CASSPRDWTHNEQFF
TRBJ2-2 | TRBV27 | . | few | TGTGCCAGCAGTTTGGATGCGGGTTCGAACACCGGGGAGCTGTTTTTT | CASSLDAGSNTGELFF
TRBJ2-1 | TRBV20-1 | TRBD2 | many | TGCAGTGCTAAGCCTAGCGGGTTTCACAATGAGCAGTTCTTC | CSAKPSGFHNEQFF
TRBJ1-4 | TRBV2 | . | many | TGTGCCACCAGAAGACAGTCTAATGAAAAACTGTTTTTT | CATRRQSNEKLFF
TRBJ2-3 | TRBV5-1 | TRBD2 | many | TGCGCCAGCAGCTTGGGGACTAGCAGAGATACGCAGTATTTT | CASSLGTSRDTQYF
TRBJ2-5 | TRBV11-2 | . | . | TGTGCCAGCAGCTTAGTCAGGGGGGGCGAAGAGACCCAGTACTTC | CASSLVRGGEETQYF
TRBJ1-2 | TRBV7-6 | TRBD1 | . | TGTGCCAGCGGCCCAAGACGACAGGGGGAGTATGGCTACACCTTC | CASGPRRQGEYGYTF
TRBJ1-5 | TRBV29-1 | TRBD1 | few | TGCAGCGCCAAGTTCGGGACAGGCGGCCAGCCCCAGCATTTT | CSAKFGTGGQPQHF
TRBJ1-3 | TRBV20-1 | . | . | TGCAGTGCTAGAGAGTCTTTGGGGAATTTAGGAAACACCATATATTTT | CSARESLGNLGNTIYF
TRBJ1-1 | TRBV9 | . | few | TGTGCCAGCACCAGAGGGGGGAACAACGAAGCTTTCTTT | CASTRGGNNEAFF
TRBJ2-1 | TRBV5-5 | TRBD2 | many | TGTGCCAGCAGCCCCAGCGGGGGGTCCTACAATGAGCAGTTCTTC | CASSPSGGSYNEQFF
TRBJ1-1 | TRBV7-6 | TRBD1 | . | TGTGCCAGCAGCCCGACAGGGGACATGAACACTGAAGCTTTCTTT | CASSPTGDMNTEAFF
TRBJ2-5 | TRBV29-1 | . | . | TGCAGCGTTAACCGGGCCCCCGGAGGAGAGACCCAGTACTTC | CSVNRAPGGETQYF
TRBJ2-7 | TRBV18 | TRBD2 | many | TGTGCCAGCTCACTCATTCGGGGGGGACTCTCCTACGAGCAGTACTTC | CASSLIRGGLSYEQYF
TRBJ2-7 | TRBV3-1 | . | many | TGTGCCAGCAGCCAAGGGTTCTACGAGCAGTACTTC | CASSQGFYEQYF
TRBJ1-1 | TRBV10-2 | . | . | TGCGCCACCAGAAAGGAGGGGCAAAACACTGAAGCTTTCTTT | CATRKEGQNTEAFF